Following are 23 T cell receptor beta chains from one sample sequenced in a study of blood T cell repertoires in COVID-19. Sequencing was performed with immunoSEQ multiplex PCR; in TCRdb, only in-frame clones are kept and a portion is missing. The sample has about 320,000 clones; 80% to 90% are singletons. The sample was peripheral blood. These receptor sequences come from a woman in her forties or fifties with acute or convalescent COVID-19.

This clone appeared once. The chain links TRBV19 to TRBJ2-2; no firm D call. V dropped 0 bases and J dropped 3 bases, with 8 bases sitting between them. Germline CDR1 and CDR2: LNHDA and SQIVND (reference sequence). This CDR3 is built from 15 residues. CDR3 residues: CASSIDRSYTGELFF. For the CDR3, the DNA is TGTGCCAGTAGTATAGATCGGTCTTACACCGGGGAGCTGTTTTTT.

V and J are TRBV5-1 and TRBJ1-1, with 9 bases lining up with TRBD1. This CDR3 comprises 13 residues. J gave up 2 bases and V 7 bases, and 3 bases lay outside the gene matches. Looked up from germline, CDR1 is SGHRS and CDR2 is YFSETQ. CDR3 protein: CASGDRVNTEAFF. The CDR3 DNA reads TGCGCCAGCGGGGACAGGGTAAACACTGAAGCTTTCTTT.

The rearrangement uses TRBV30 and TRBJ1-2; D not certain. V shed 2 bases and J shed 8 bases, with 15 bases lying between them. The CDR3 totals 13 residues. CDR1 and CDR2 from the germline V gene are GTSNPN and SVGIG (reference sequence). CDR3 region: CAWSRKGEFGYTF. DNA for the CDR3: TGTGCCTGGAGTAGAAAGGGAGAGTTCGGCTACACCTTC.

The rearrangement uses TRBV3-1 (or the pseudogene TRBV3-2) and TRBJ2-1, with TRBD2 matching 7 bases. Trimming took 9 bases from V and 6 from J; bases not matched to a gene: 8. Germline CDR1 is LGHDT and CDR2 is YNNKEL (reference sequence). The CDR3 sequence is 13 residues long. In nucleotides, the CDR3 is TGTGCCAGTGACTCTGGGAGGGGCAATGAGCAGTTCTTC. Translated: CASDSGRGNEQFF.

Remarks on this clone: Other DNA sequences in this sample translate to the same CDR3. The chain is built from TRBV4-1 and TRBJ1-5; 9 bases fit TRBD1. The V gene's germline CDR1 is MGHRA and CDR2 YSYEKL. Trimming removed 1 base from V and 7 bases from J; junction bases left unmatched: 5. CDR3 length: 15 amino acids. CDR3: CASSQGGTGRQPQHF. The CDR3 DNA follows: TGCGCCAGCAGCCAAGGGGGGACAGGGCGACAGCCCCAGCATTTT.

The rearrangement links TRBV6-5 to TRBJ2-3; 8 bases agree with TRBD2. Germline V lookup: CDR1 MNHEY, CDR2 SVGAGI. This CDR3 is 13 amino acids long. CDR3 sequence (DNA): TGTGCAACCGGGGGGGATAGCACAGATACGCAGTATTTT. It specifies CATGGDSTDTQYF.

The chain uses TRBV5-4 and TRBJ1-1; D is perhaps TRBD1 (5 bases). Between the trimmed V and J ends, which lost 2 bases and 3 bases, there was a span of 14 bases. The CDR3 sequence is 15 residues long. Per the germline V gene, CDR1 is SGHNT and CDR2 is YYREEE (reference sequence). This CDR3 is CASSLSGRGDTEAFF. The CDR3 bases are TGTGCCAGCAGCTTAAGCGGACGGGGGGACACTGAAGCTTTCTTT.

This rearrangement joins TRBV5-1 to TRBJ2-5, with no clear D. Germline CDR1 reads SGHRS; CDR2 reads YFSETQ. CDR3 length: 17 amino acids. Trimming shortened V by 4 bases and J by 2 bases, and 21 bases separated the two germline ends. The CDR3 sequence: CASSSGTVTDKQETQYF. The CDR3 coding sequence is TGCGCCAGCAGCAGTGGTACGGTTACCGACAAACAAGAGACCCAGTACTTC.

The table lists this clone with a count of one. The V and J genes are TRBV6-5 and TRBJ2-2, with TRBD1 matching over 9 bases. The CDR3 consists of 15 residues. CDR1 and CDR2 (germline): MNHEY, SVGAGI. The ends lost 8 bases at V and 3 bases at J; junction bases unmatched: 7. CDR3 residues: CASVRDRVHTGELFF. The CDR3, as DNA: TGTGCCAGCGTCCGGGACAGGGTTCACACCGGGGAGCTGTTTTTT.

This clone was seen just once. V and J are TRBV6-5 and TRBJ1-1; D is perhaps TRBD1 (5 bases). CDR3 size: 14 residues. Trimming took 6 bases from V and 5 from J, leaving 16 bases between them. Germline values: CDR1 MNHEY, CDR2 SVGAGI. CDR3 region: CASRGLDSRTEAFF. The CDR3 DNA sequence: TGTGCCAGCAGGGGCCTTGACAGTAGGACTGAAGCTTTCTTT.

The rearrangement links TRBV7-2 to TRBJ2-7; D is perhaps TRBD1 (6 bases). Germline V gene data show CDR1 as SGHTA and CDR2 as FQGNSA. The CDR3 sequence is 14 residues long. V lost 6 bases to trimming and J lost 1 base, with 13 bases between them. The CDR3 loop reads CASRPGVDSYEQYF. The CDR3 region has the DNA TGTGCCAGCAGGCCAGGGGTAGATTCCTACGAGCAGTACTTC.

The V and J genes are TRBV5-1 and TRBJ2-1; D not resolved. Trimming took 3 bases from V and 0 from J, leaving 13 bases between them. Germline values: CDR1 SGHRS, CDR2 YFSETQ. The CDR3 covers 16 residues. CDR3 residues: CASSSQASSSYNEQFF. The CDR3 nucleotides read TGCGCCAGCAGCTCCCAAGCCTCAAGCTCCTACAATGAGCAGTTCTTC.

This clone was observed a few times. The V call is TRBV19, the J call TRBJ2-1; 14 positions agree with TRBD2. V shed 5 bases, J shed 5 bases, and the junction held 2 bases outside the gene matches. The CDR3 loop spans 15 amino acids. Germline-derived CDR1 and CDR2 are LNHDA and SQIVND (reference sequence). DNA of the CDR3: TGTGCCAGTAGTCTGGGACTAGCGGGAGACAATGAGCAGTTCTTC. Amino acids: CASSLGLAGDNEQFF.

The genes are TRBV7-9 and TRBJ1-4; TRBD1 is a possible D gene (6 bases). The CDR3 has 15 residues. CDR1 SEHNR and CDR2 FQNEAQ come from the germline V gene (reference sequence). Trimming removed 1 base from V and 8 bases from J, with 14 bases in between. CDR3 coding DNA: TGTGCCAGCAGCTTAGGGTGGGGGCTCAGCGAAAAACTGTTTTTT. As protein: CASSLGWGLSEKLFF.

The chain links TRBV3-1 (or the pseudogene TRBV3-2) to TRBJ2-7, with TRBD2 identical over 9 bases. The germline CDR1 and CDR2 sequences are LGHDT and YNNKEL (reference sequence). J lost 2 bases, V lost 1 base, and 0 bases had no gene match. CDR3 length: 14 amino acids. In DNA form, the CDR3 reads TGTGCCAGCAGCCAAGGCGGGAGGGCCTACGAGCAGTACTTC. Amino acids: CASSQGGRAYEQYF.

The chain has TRBV7-6 and TRBJ1-1, with 7 bases lining up with TRBD1. This CDR3 contains 12 residues. V lost 4 bases, J lost 10 bases, and 6 bases stayed unmatched. Germline CDR1 reads SGHVS; CDR2 reads FNYEAQ. The CDR3 protein is CASSSDRVTAFF. The CDR3 DNA follows: TGTGCCAGCAGCTCCGACAGGGTAACAGCTTTCTTT.

This clone has a handful of counts. The CDR3 bases are TGTGCCAGCAGCTTACGTCCCGATGGCTACACCTTC. This sequence encodes CASSLRPDGYTF. The chain couples TRBV7-9 to TRBJ1-2, with D uncertain. The CDR3 loop spans 12 amino acids. The germline V gene has CDR1 SEHNR and CDR2 FQNEAQ (reference sequence). V gave up 2 bases and J gave up 6 bases, with 7 bases separating them.

V usage is TRBV2 and J usage is TRBJ1-6; weak D call: TRBD1 (6 bases). V was clipped by 7 bases and J by 6 bases, with 13 bases between them. The CDR3 is 14 residues long. Germline CDR1 is SNHLY and CDR2 is FYNNEI. This CDR3 reads CASKGDNSNSPLHF. CDR3 nucleotides: TGTGCCAGCAAGGGGGACAATTCTAATTCACCCCTCCACTTT.

This clone was detected a few times. The gene calls are TRBV29-1 and TRBJ1-5, with 12 bases lining up with TRBD1. The V gene's germline CDR1 is SQVTM and CDR2 ANQGSEA. The CDR3 sequence is 14 residues long. Trimming cost V 4 bases and J 6 bases; bases outside gene matches: 4. CDR3 coding DNA: TGCAGCGTTGGGGACAGGGGGCCTAGTCAGCCCCAGCATTTT. Protein sequence: CSVGDRGPSQPQHF.

The sample holds one count of this clone. In DNA form, the CDR3 reads TGTGCCAGCAGCCACAGGGACCTAGCCAAAAACATTCAGTACTTC. Protein sequence: CASSHRDLAKNIQYF. V gene TRBV7-2 combines with J gene TRBJ2-4, with D tentatively TRBD1 (6 bases). Germline V gives CDR1 SGHTA, CDR2 FQGNSA. The ends were cut back, 5 bases at V and 0 bases at J, with 11 bases in the middle. The length of the CDR3 is 15 residues.

This sequence joins TRBV19 and TRBJ2-1; D remains unclear. In germline, CDR1 is LNHDA, CDR2 SQIVND (reference sequence). The V end lost 6 bases, the J end lost 8 bases, and 8 bases lay between the germline ends. The CDR3 runs 11 residues. The CDR3 DNA sequence: TGTGCCAGTAGACTTAACCATGAGCAGTTCTTC. Amino acid sequence: CASRLNHEQFF.

On this clone: Other DNA sequences within the sample encode an identical CDR3. The rearrangement joins TRBV27 to TRBJ2-2, with D perhaps TRBD1 (6 bases). Germline V gives CDR1 MNHEY, CDR2 SMNVEV (reference sequence). Trimming stripped 6 bases from V and 0 bases from J, with 8 bases between. The CDR3 contains 14 residues. The CDR3 reads CASRDRANTGELFF. The DNA for the CDR3 is TGTGCCAGCAGGGACAGAGCGAACACCGGGGAGCTGTTTTTT.

The chain combines TRBV5-4 with TRBJ2-1, with TRBD2 matching 8 bases. The J segment lost 8 bases and the V segment lost 4 bases, leaving 11 bases of the junction unmatched. The CDR3 sequence is 15 residues long. Germline lookup yields CDR1 SGHNT and CDR2 YYREEE (reference sequence). The CDR3 loop reads CASSPPRQAGDEQFF. In nucleotides, the CDR3 is TGTGCCAGCAGCCCACCCCGGCAAGCGGGAGATGAGCAGTTCTTC.